This T cell receptor beta chain was sequenced for a study of technical replicates of blood from a few donors. The V segment lost 5 bases and the J segment 4 bases; nucleotides outside the gene matches: 10. This CDR3 region has 17 residues. Germline V gene sequence: CDR1 SGHAT, CDR2 FQNNGV. Generated by immunoSEQ multiplex PCR, the TCRdb table keeps only in-frame clones and is missing some. This sample yields about 56,000 clones, of which 90% to 95% are seen a single time; 3% to 3.5% belongs to the top ten. This chain joins TRBV11-2 and TRBJ2-1; 11 bases fit TRBD2. The origin of this receptor is a human donor in good health. Some clones in this sample may be carry-over from other donors' samples. Sequenced input: PBMCs. The CDR3 region is CASSPVSGRGLYNEQFF. In DNA form, the CDR3 reads TGTGCCAGCAGCCCCGTTAGCGGGAGGGGACTATACAATGAGCAGTTCTTC.